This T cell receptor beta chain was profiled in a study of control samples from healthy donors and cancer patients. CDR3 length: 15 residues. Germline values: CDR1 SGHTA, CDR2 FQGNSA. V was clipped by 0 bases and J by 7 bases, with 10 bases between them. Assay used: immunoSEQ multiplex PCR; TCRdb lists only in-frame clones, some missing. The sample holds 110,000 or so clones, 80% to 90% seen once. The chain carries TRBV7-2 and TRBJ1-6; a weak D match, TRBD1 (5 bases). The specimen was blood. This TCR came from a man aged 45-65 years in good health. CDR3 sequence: CASSLAPGGNSPLHF. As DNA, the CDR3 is TGTGCCAGCAGCTTAGCGCCGGGGGGGAATTCACCCCTCCACTTT.